This T cell receptor beta chain was profiled in a study of blood T cell repertoires in COVID-19 (TCRdb year 2020). About the full investigation: Collaborator samples came from the United States, Italy and Spain and covered acute and convalescent phases of COVID-19. The material from the prospective study consisted of cDNA or gDNA derived from T cells, B-cell-depleted T cells, or PBMCs. Subjects who had been exposed to COVID-19, were actively infected with it, or had recovered from it provided the deeply sampled blood TCRbeta repertoires that made up the dataset. The repertoires were released in a freely available public database intended as a resource for research on the immune response to SARS-CoV-2. Samples were obtained from the ongoing ImmuneRACE study (first 160 participants) and from over 1,000 subjects provided by 6 global collaborators. Sample metadata almost always included a de-identified subject ID, COVID-19 status, age in years and sex. HLA class I and class II types, where available, came from metadata supplied by the sample provider rather than from assay-based typing. What the authors observed across the whole study: How much clinical and demographic metadata was included differed by source and by participant, and the metadata was provided uncurated.

The germline V gene encodes CDR1 KGHDR and CDR2 SFDVKD. Germline trimming amounts to 1 base on V and 6 bases on J, with 4 as the count of junction bases outside the gene matches. The CDR3 starts with the cysteine, ends with the phenylalanine, and has 15 residues. Just CDR3 DNA is preserved here, 45 bases in frame from base 1. Remarks on this clone: The antigen it binds to is not known. Base qualities are not provided; no much larger clone lies one nucleotide away.

In the prospective study, participants were about 18 to 95 years old, resided in fewer than 25 geographic areas of the United States, and were enrolled through a virtual design. In the prospective study, participants were assigned to cohorts based on the clinical history participants reported in a screening survey and a study questionnaire. ImmuneRACE Cohort 3 recovered participants were defined by two consecutive negative NP/OP PCR tests, healthcare professional clearance, or symptom resolution. Mobile phlebotomists in the prospective study collected whole blood, serum and a nasopharyngeal or oropharyngeal swab from every participant. Participants in the prospective study had the option to provide additional blood draws and questionnaires over a roughly two-month period. Blood samples from the prospective study were shipped frozen or at room temperature prior to DNA extraction. The immunoSEQ Assay, a bias-controlled multiplex PCR, was used to amplify TCRbeta CDR3 regions from genomic DNA. Per the source publication's procedure: Nucleated cell counts per sample were estimated from amplification of reference gene primers within the assay. To quantify the absolute abundance of each unique TCRbeta CDR3 rearrangement, sequence reads were collapsed and filtered. Productive Simpson clonality was computed per sample as the square root of Simpson's diversity index over productive rearrangements. TCRdb's version of the immuneACCESS table is confined to in-frame rearrangements and falls short of the full clone set. An unresolved V gene accounts for under half of the shortfall where checked; the remainder is of unknown origin. Clone size and the V and J calls come from that table; the DNA yielded D and trimming. For this sample there are around 170,000 clones; 88% appear just once. Around 9.5% of the sample comes from the top ten.

This clonotype originated in a woman between 18 and 29 years old who had recovered from COVID-19. Recombination joined TRBV24-1 with TRBJ2-1; the central 8 bases match TRBD1. What was sequenced was PBMCs or T cells enriched from blood (not recorded which). The DNA sequence reads TGTGCCACCAGTGATTTTTCGACAGGGGCCAATGAGCAGTTCTTC. Translated, this is CATSDFSTGANEQFF.